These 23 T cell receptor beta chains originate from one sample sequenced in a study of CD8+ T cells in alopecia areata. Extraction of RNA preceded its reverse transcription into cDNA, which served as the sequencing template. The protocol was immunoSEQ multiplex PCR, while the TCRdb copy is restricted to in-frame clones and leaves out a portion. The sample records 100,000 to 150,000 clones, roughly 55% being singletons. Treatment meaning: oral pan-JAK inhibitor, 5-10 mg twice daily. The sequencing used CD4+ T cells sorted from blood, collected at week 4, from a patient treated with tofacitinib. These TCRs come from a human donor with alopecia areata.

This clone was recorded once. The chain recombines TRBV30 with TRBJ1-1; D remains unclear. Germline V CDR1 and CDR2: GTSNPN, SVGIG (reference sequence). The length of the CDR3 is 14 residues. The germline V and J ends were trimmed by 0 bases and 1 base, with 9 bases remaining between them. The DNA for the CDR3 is TGTGCCTGGAGTGTAGGAGAAGAGAACACTGAAGCTTTCTTT. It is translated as CAWSVGEENTEAFF.

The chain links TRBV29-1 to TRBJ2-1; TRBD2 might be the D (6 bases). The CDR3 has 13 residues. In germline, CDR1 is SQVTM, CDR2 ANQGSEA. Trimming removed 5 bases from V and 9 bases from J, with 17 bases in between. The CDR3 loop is CSVYQEIGGEQFF. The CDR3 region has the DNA TGCAGCGTTTATCAGGAGATCGGGGGTGAGCAGTTCTTC.

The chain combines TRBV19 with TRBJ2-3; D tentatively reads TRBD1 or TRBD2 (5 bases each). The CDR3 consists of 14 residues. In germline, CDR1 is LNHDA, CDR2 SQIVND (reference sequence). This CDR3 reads CAFSGASLTDTQYF. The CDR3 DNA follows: TGTGCTTTTTCTGGGGCTAGCCTCACAGATACGCAGTATTTT.

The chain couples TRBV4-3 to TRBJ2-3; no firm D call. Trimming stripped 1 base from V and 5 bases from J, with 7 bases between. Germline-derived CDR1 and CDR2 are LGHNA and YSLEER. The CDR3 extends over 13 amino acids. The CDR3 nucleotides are TGCGCCAGCAGCCAAGGGCCAGGAGATACGCAGTATTTT. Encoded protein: CASSQGPGDTQYF.

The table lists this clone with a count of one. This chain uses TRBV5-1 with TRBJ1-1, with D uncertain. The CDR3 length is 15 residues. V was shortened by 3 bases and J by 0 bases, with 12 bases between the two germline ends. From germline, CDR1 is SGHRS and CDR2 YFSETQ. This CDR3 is CASSYETGLNTEAFF. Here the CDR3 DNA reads TGCGCCAGCAGCTACGAAACTGGGTTGAACACTGAAGCTTTCTTT.

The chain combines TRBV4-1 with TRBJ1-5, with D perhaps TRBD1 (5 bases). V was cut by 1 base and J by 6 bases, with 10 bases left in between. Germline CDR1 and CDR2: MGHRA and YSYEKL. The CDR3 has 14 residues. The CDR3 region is CASSQGPGPQPQHF. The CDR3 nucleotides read TGCGCCAGCAGCCAAGGGCCAGGGCCTCAGCCCCAGCATTTT.

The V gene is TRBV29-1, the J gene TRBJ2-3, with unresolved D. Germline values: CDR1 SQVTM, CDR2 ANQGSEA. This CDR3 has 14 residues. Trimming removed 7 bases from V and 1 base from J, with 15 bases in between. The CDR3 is CSADSWQGTDTQYF. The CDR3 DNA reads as TGCAGCGCCGATTCGTGGCAGGGCACAGATACGCAGTATTTT.

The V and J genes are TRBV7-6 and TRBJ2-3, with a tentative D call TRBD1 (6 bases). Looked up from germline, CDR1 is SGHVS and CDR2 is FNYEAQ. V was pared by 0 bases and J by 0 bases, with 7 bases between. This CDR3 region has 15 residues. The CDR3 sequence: CASSLAGQSTDTQYF. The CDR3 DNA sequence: TGTGCCAGCAGCTTAGCGGGACAAAGCACAGATACGCAGTATTTT.

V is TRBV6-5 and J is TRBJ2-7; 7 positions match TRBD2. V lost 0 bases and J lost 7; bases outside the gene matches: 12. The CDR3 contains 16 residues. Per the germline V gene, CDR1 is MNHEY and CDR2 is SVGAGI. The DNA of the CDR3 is TGTGCCAGCAGTTACTCGATAACGGTAGCGGGCAGGGAGCAGTACTTC. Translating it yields CASSYSITVAGREQYF.

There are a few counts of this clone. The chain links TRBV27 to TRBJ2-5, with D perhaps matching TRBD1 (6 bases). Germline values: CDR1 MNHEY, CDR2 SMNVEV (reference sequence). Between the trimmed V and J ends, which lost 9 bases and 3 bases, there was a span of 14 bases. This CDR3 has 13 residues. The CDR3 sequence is CASGQRVKETQYF. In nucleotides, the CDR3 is TGTGCCAGTGGACAGAGGGTGAAAGAGACCCAGTACTTC.

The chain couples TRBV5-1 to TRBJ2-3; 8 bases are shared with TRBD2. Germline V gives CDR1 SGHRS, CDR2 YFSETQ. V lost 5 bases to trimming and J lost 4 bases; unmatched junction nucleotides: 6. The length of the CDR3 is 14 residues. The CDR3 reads CASRRTSPPDTQYF. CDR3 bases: TGCGCCAGCAGGCGGACTAGCCCCCCAGATACGCAGTATTTT.

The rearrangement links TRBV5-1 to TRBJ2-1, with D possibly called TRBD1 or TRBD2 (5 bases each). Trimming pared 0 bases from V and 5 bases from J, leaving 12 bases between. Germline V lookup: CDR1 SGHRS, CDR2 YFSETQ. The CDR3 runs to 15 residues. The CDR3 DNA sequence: TGCGCCAGCAGCTTGGTGGGACCACTCCACAATGAGCAGTTCTTC. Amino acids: CASSLVGPLHNEQFF. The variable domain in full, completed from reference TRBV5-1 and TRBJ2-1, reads KAGVTQTPRYLIKTRGQQVTLSCSPISGHRSVSWYQQTPGQGLQFLFEYFSETQRNKGNFPGRFSGRQFSNSRSEMNVSTLELGDSALYLCASSLVGPLHNEQFFGPGTRLTVL.

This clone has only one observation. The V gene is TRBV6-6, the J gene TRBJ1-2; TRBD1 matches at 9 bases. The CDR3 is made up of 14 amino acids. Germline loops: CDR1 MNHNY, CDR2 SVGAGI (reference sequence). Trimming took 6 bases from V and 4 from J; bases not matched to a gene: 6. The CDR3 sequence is CASSLGTGTYGYTF. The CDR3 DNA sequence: TGTGCCAGCAGCCTGGGGACAGGGACCTATGGCTACACCTTC.

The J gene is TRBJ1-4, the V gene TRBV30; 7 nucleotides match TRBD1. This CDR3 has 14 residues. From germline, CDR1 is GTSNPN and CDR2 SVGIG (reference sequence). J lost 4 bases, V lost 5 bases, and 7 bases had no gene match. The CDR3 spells CAWGLGQINEKLFF. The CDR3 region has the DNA TGTGCCTGGGGGCTGGGACAGATTAATGAAAAACTGTTTTTT.

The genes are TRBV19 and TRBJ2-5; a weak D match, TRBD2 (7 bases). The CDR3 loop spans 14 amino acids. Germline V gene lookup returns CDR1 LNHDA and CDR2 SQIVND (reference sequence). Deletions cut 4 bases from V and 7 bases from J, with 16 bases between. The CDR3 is CASSTLEGGRTQYF. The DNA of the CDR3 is TGTGCCAGTAGTACCCTTGAGGGGGGGCGGACCCAGTACTTC. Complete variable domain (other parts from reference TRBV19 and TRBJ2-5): DGGITQSPKYLFRKEGQNVTLSCEQNLNHDAMYWYRQDPGQGLRLIYYSQIVNDFQKGDIAEGYSVSREKKESFPLTVTSAQKNPTAFYLCASSTLEGGRTQYFGPGTRLLVL.

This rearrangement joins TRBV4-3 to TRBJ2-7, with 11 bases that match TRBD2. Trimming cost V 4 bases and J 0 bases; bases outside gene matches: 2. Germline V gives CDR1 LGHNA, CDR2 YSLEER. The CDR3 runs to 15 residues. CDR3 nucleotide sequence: TGCGCCAGCAGCCGTAGCGGGGGGGCCTCCTACGAGCAGTACTTC. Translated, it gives CASSRSGGASYEQYF.

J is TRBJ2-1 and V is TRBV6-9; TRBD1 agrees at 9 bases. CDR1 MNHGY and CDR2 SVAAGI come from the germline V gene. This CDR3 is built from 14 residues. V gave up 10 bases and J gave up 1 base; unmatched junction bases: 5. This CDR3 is CATPGQGSYNEQFF. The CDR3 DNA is TGTGCCACCCCCGGACAGGGGTCCTACAATGAGCAGTTCTTC.

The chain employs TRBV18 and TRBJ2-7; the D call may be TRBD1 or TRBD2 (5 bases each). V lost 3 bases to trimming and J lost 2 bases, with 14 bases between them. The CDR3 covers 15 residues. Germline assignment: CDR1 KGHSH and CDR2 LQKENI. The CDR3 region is CASSPIGRETYEQYF. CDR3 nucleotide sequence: TGTGCCAGCTCACCTATTGGCAGGGAGACCTACGAGCAGTACTTC.

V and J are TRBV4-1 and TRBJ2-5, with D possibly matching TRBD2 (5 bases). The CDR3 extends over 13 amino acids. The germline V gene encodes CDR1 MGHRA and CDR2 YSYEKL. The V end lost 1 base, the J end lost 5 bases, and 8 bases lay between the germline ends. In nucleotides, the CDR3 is TGCGCCAGCAGCCAAGGAGCGGCCGAGACCCAGTACTTC. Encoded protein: CASSQGAAETQYF.

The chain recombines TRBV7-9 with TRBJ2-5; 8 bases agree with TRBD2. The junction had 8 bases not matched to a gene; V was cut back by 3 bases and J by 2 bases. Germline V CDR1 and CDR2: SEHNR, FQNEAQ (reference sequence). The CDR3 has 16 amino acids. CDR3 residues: CASSFGSGGPQETQYF. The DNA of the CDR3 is TGTGCCAGCAGCTTTGGGAGCGGGGGCCCGCAAGAGACCCAGTACTTC.

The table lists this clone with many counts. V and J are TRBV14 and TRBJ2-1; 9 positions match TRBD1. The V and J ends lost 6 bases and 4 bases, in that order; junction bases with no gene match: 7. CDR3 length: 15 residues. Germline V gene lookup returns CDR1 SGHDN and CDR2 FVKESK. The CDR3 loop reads CASSESGTGYNEQFF. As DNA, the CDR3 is TGTGCCAGCAGTGAATCCGGGACAGGGTACAATGAGCAGTTCTTC.

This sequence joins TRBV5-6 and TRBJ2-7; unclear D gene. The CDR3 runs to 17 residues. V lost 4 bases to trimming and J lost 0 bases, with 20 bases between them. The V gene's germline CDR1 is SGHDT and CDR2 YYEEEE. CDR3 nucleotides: TGTGCCAGCAGCCGACACAAGGTGGACGTGAGCTCCTACGAGCAGTACTTC. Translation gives CASSRHKVDVSSYEQYF.

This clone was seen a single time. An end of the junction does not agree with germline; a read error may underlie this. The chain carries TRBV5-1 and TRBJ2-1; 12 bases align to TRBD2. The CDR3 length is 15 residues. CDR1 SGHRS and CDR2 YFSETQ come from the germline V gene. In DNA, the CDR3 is TGCGCCAGCAGCCCCCTGACTAGCGGGGGCCCGGGGTCGGTCTTC. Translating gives CASSPLTSGGPGSVF.